A single sample gave rise to the 19 T cell receptor beta chains below, sequenced in a study of blood T cell repertoires in COVID-19. Libraries were prepared by immunoSEQ multiplex PCR; TCRdb keeps only in-frame clonotypes and omits some of them. Of about 220,000 clones in the sample, around 81% were seen once. The sample consisted of peripheral blood. All receptors derive from a woman in her 70s with acute or convalescent COVID-19.

This chain uses TRBV6-2 or TRBV6-3 with TRBJ2-2; tentatively, D is TRBD2 (6 bases). The CDR3 runs 17 residues. V gave up 4 bases and J gave up 2 bases, with 17 bases separating them. Germline V gives CDR1 MNHEY, CDR2 SVGEGT. CDR3 coding DNA: TGTGCCAGCAGTTCTCCTATAGGACTACGCAACACCGGGGAGCTGTTTTTT. This codes for CASSSPIGLRNTGELFF.

The chain links TRBV5-1 to TRBJ2-2; D might be TRBD1 (6 bases). V lost 0 bases and J lost 5, with 8 bases in between. Germline V gene sequence: CDR1 SGHRS, CDR2 YFSETQ. The CDR3 has 14 amino acids. For the CDR3, the DNA is TGCGCCAGCAGCTTGGGACAGGTGACCGGGGAGCTGTTTTTT. Translated, it gives CASSLGQVTGELFF.

The chain employs TRBV7-2 and TRBJ1-2; no clear D gene. V lost 2 bases and J 1 base, leaving 11 bases between the germline ends. CDR1 SGHTA and CDR2 FQGNSA come from the germline V gene. CDR3 length: 15 residues. The CDR3 nucleotides are TGTGCCAGCAGCTTATTCGAGTTGGTTAACTATGGCTACACCTTC. Translation gives CASSLFELVNYGYTF.

This clone showed up just once. The V call is TRBV25-1, the J call TRBJ2-5; 11 bases fit TRBD2. The CDR3 length is 16 residues. CDR1 is MGHDK and CDR2 is SYGVNS in the germline V gene. V gave up 3 bases and J gave up 4 bases; unmatched junction bases: 7. The CDR3 DNA follows: TGTGCCAGCAGTGACCGACTAGCGGGGATCAGAGAGACCCAGTACTTC. Translating gives CASSDRLAGIRETQYF.

The chain links TRBV7-3 to TRBJ2-5; D may be TRBD2 (6 bases). The CDR3 is made up of 15 amino acids. The V and J ends lost 3 bases and 0 bases respectively, with 11 bases between them. Germline-derived CDR1 and CDR2 are SGHTA and FQGTGA. The CDR3 loop is CASSFQGGYQETQYF. The CDR3, as DNA: TGTGCCAGCAGCTTTCAGGGAGGTTACCAAGAGACCCAGTACTTC. Based on the CDR3 plus reference TRBV7-3 and TRBJ2-5, the full variable domain is GAGVSQTPSNKVTEKGKYVELRCDPISGHTALYWYRQSLGQGPEFLIYFQGTGAADDSGLPNDRFFAVRPEGSVSTLKIQRTERGDSAVYLCASSFQGGYQETQYFGPGTRLLVL.

The chain has TRBV2 and TRBJ2-1; 11 nucleotides agree with TRBD1. This CDR3 is built from 15 residues. CDR1 SNHLY and CDR2 FYNNEI come from the germline V gene. J gave up 3 bases and V 5 bases, and 3 bases lay outside the gene matches. The CDR3 DNA sequence: TGTGCCAGCAGTTCCGGGACAGGGGGCTACAATGAGCAGTTCTTC. Its protein is CASSSGTGGYNEQFF.

The V and J genes are TRBV2 and TRBJ2-5, with a possible D match to TRBD2 (7 bases). Germline loops: CDR1 SNHLY, CDR2 FYNNEI. V was clipped by 11 bases and J by 3 bases, with 16 bases between them. The CDR3 has 13 amino acids. The chain's CDR3 is CARGGGGEETQYF. DNA of the CDR3: TGTGCCCGCGGGGGAGGGGGGGAAGAGACCCAGTACTTC.

The V gene is TRBV7-2, the J gene TRBJ1-1, with a weak D call TRBD1 (6 bases). V lost 3 bases to trimming and J lost 6 bases, with 14 bases between them. The CDR3 extends over 14 amino acids. Germline V gives CDR1 SGHTA, CDR2 FQGNSA. The CDR3 reads CASSFDRLRAEAFF. As DNA, the CDR3 is TGTGCCAGCAGCTTCGACAGGTTAAGGGCTGAAGCTTTCTTT.

The sample holds one count of this clone. The V and J genes are TRBV5-8 and TRBJ2-1; the D gene is possibly TRBD1 (6 bases). This CDR3 has 17 residues. V dropped 0 bases and J dropped 0 bases, with 13 bases sitting between them. CDR1 is SGHTS and CDR2 is YDEGEE in the germline V gene. The CDR3 reads CASSLATGTSSYNEQFF. Here the CDR3 DNA reads TGTGCCAGCAGCTTGGCCACAGGGACGAGCTCCTACAATGAGCAGTTCTTC.

The V gene is TRBV10-1, the J gene TRBJ2-5, with D perhaps matching TRBD2 (6 bases). Trimming took off 3 bases at V and 1 base at J, with 15 bases between the two ends. The CDR3 contains 16 residues. Germline CDR1 and CDR2: WNHNN and SYGVQD (reference sequence). CDR3 nucleotides: TGCGCCAGCAGTGATCCCCGTGGAGGGATCCAAGAGACCCAGTACTTC. This sequence encodes CASSDPRGGIQETQYF.

This rearrangement joins TRBV18 to TRBJ2-5; D perhaps matches TRBD1 (6 bases). Trimming shortened V by 4 bases and J by 3 bases, and 15 bases separated the two germline ends. Germline CDR1 and CDR2: KGHSH and LQKENI. CDR3 size: 15 residues. CDR3 sequence (DNA): TGTGCCAGCTCACGGGAACAGGGTATTGAAGAGACCCAGTACTTC. Encoded protein: CASSREQGIEETQYF.

The V call is TRBV27, the J call TRBJ2-2, with 8 bases lining up with TRBD2. CDR3 length equals 15 residues. With V trimmed by 6 bases and J by 3 bases, 6 bases remained unmatched. Per the germline V gene, CDR1 is MNHEY and CDR2 is SMNVEV (reference sequence). CDR3 residues: CASRRGGQDTGELFF. CDR3 bases: TGTGCCAGCAGACGGGGGGGCCAGGACACCGGGGAGCTGTTTTTT.

A few counts support this clone. The chain recombines TRBV13 with TRBJ1-4, with 7 bases matching TRBD1. V dropped 5 bases and J dropped 8; count of bases not matched to a gene: 8. The CDR3 is 14 amino acids. Germline values: CDR1 PRHDT, CDR2 FYEKMQ (reference sequence). CDR3 region: CASSRQGNLEKLFF. CDR3 nucleotides: TGTGCCAGCAGCCGACAGGGAAACCTCGAAAAACTGTTTTTT.

The V call is TRBV18, the J call TRBJ1-1; unclear D gene. This CDR3 spans 14 amino acids. Germline assignment: CDR1 KGHSH and CDR2 LQKENI. V lost 5 bases, J lost 1 base, and 11 bases lay in between. CDR3 nucleotides: TGTGCCAGCTCAACAGCTACCCAGAACACTGAAGCTTTCTTT. Translation: CASSTATQNTEAFF.

V is TRBV6-5 and J is TRBJ2-7; TRBD1 matches 7 bases. Germline CDR1 MNHEY, CDR2 SVGAGI. The length of the CDR3 is 13 residues. Trimming removed 6 bases from V and 3 bases from J; junction bases left unmatched: 5. In nucleotides, the CDR3 is TGTGCCAGCAGCGAGAACAGGGGCTACGAGCAGTACTTC. Translating it yields CASSENRGYEQYF.

V usage is TRBV5-1 and J usage is TRBJ2-1; 7 positions match TRBD1. The CDR3 is made up of 16 amino acids. Germline loops: CDR1 SGHRS, CDR2 YFSETQ. Germline trimming cut 4 bases from V and 4 bases from J; bases unmatched to any gene: 11. CDR3: CASSPTTGALYNEQFF. The CDR3 DNA follows: TGCGCCAGCAGCCCGACAACAGGGGCTCTTTACAATGAGCAGTTCTTC. The variable domain in full, with the rest retrieved from reference TRBV5-1 and TRBJ2-1, is KAGVTQTPRYLIKTRGQQVTLSCSPISGHRSVSWYQQTPGQGLQFLFEYFSETQRNKGNFPGRFSGRQFSNSRSEMNVSTLELGDSALYLCASSPTTGALYNEQFFGPGTRLTVL.

This chain links TRBV5-6 with TRBJ2-7; D remains unclear. This CDR3 contains 13 residues. Germline V gene sequence: CDR1 SGHDT, CDR2 YYEEEE. The V gene lost 1 base and the J gene lost 11 bases, with 16 bases spanning the gap. The CDR3 sequence: CASSLRQSSREYF. CDR3 nucleotide sequence: TGTGCCAGCAGCTTGAGGCAGTCCTCACGGGAGTACTTC.

This clone appeared a single time. V usage is TRBV19 and J usage is TRBJ2-3, with D perhaps TRBD1 (7 bases). Trimming removed 2 bases at V and 1 base at J, with 10 bases between. This CDR3 has 15 amino acids. The germline V gene has CDR1 LNHDA and CDR2 SQIVND (reference sequence). CDR3 DNA sequence: TGTGCCAGTAGTATACAGGGGGGCCGCACAGATACGCAGTATTTT. Encoded protein: CASSIQGGRTDTQYF.

The chain links TRBV19 to TRBJ1-2; 7 bases align to TRBD1. The V segment lost 4 bases and the J segment 6 bases; nucleotides outside the gene matches: 8. The CDR3 has 14 residues. Looked up from germline, CDR1 is LNHDA and CDR2 is SQIVND (reference sequence). CDR3: CASSTPQGRDGYTF. Here the CDR3 DNA reads TGTGCCAGTAGTACACCACAGGGGAGAGATGGCTACACCTTC.